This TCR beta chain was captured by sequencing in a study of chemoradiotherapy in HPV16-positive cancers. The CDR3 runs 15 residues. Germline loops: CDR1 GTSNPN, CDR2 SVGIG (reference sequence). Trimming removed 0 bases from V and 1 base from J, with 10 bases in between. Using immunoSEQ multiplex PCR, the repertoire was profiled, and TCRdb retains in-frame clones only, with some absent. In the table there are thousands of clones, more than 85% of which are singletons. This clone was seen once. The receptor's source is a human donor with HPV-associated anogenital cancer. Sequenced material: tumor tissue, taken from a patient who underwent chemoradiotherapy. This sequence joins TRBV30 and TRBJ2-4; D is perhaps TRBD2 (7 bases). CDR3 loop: CAWSVQGGAKNIQYF. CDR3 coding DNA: TGTGCCTGGAGTGTACAGGGAGGGGCCAAAAACATTCAGTACTTC.